This is a list of T cell receptor beta chains from one sample in a study of T cells in Graves' hyperthyroidism and ophthalmopathy. TCRdb called the multiplex PCR reads again in MiXCR, with one record for every CDR3 protein. Of 700,000 or so distinct CDR3 sequences listed, approximately 14% are singletons. The sequencing sample was made of blood. The receptors originated from a woman aged 45-60 years with Graves' ophthalmopathy. CDR3s include the opening cysteine and the closing phenylalanine or tryptophan. D genes are given only for firm matches. Only part of the rows carry a size: once, few, many, or a class if the clone is expanded.

clone_size: few; d_call: -; v_call: TRBV30; j_call: TRBJ1-3; cdr3_nt: TGTGCCTGGAGTAGAGGGGCTGGAAACACCATATATTTT; cdr3_aa: CAWSRGAGNTIYF
clone_size: few; d_call: TRBD2; v_call: TRBV15; j_call: TRBJ2-1; cdr3_nt: TGTGCCACCAGCAGAGGGACTAGCGAGGTTCGGAATGAGCAGTTCTTC; cdr3_aa: CATSRGTSEVRNEQFF
clone_size: many; d_call: -; v_call: TRBV30; j_call: TRBJ1-1; cdr3_nt: TGTGCCTGGAGTGTAAAGGCAGGCCGGACAACTGAAGCTTTCTTT; cdr3_aa: CAWSVKAGRTTEAFF
clone_size: many; d_call: -; v_call: TRBV20-1; j_call: TRBJ2-1; cdr3_nt: TGCAGTGTGTTTTTTGTGAGGAACAATGAGCAGTTCTTC; cdr3_aa: CSVFFVRNNEQFF
clone_size: many; d_call: -; v_call: TRBV20-1; j_call: TRBJ1-1; cdr3_nt: TGCAGTGCTTTCATAAGGTACGCTGAAGCTTTCTTT; cdr3_aa: CSAFIRYAEAFF
clone_size: few; d_call: -; v_call: TRBV6-1; j_call: TRBJ1-1; cdr3_nt: TGTGCCAGCAGTGAAGGGACGCCACATGAAGCTTTCTTT; cdr3_aa: CASSEGTPHEAFF
clone_size: many; d_call: TRBD2; v_call: TRBV6-2/TRBV6-3; j_call: TRBJ2-5; cdr3_nt: TGTGCCAGCAAACTAGCGGAGTACCAAGAGACCCAGTACTTC; cdr3_aa: CASKLAEYQETQYF
clone_size: many; d_call: TRBD2; v_call: TRBV30; j_call: TRBJ2-1; cdr3_nt: TGTGCCTGTATACGGGAGGGTCCCTACAATGAGCAGTTCTTC; cdr3_aa: CACIREGPYNEQFF
clone_size: many; d_call: -; v_call: TRBV5-1; j_call: TRBJ2-7; cdr3_nt: TGCGCCAGCAGCTTGGAAGGCAGGGCAACCTACGAGCAGTACTTC; cdr3_aa: CASSLEGRATYEQYF
clone_size: few; d_call: -; v_call: TRBV4-2; j_call: TRBJ2-2; cdr3_nt: TGTGCCAGCAGCCAAGCTGCCGTAGGGGGGATAACCGGGGAGCTGTTTTTT; cdr3_aa: CASSQAAVGGITGELFF
clone_size: -; d_call: -; v_call: TRBV4-3; j_call: TRBJ2-7; cdr3_nt: TGCGCCAGCAGCCAAGAGGCTATAGGGTACGAGCAGTACTTC; cdr3_aa: CASSQEAIGYEQYF
clone_size: many; d_call: -; v_call: TRBV3-1; j_call: TRBJ2-1; cdr3_nt: TGTGCCAGCAGCCAAGCCCCCGGCGGGTTTAATGAGCAGTTCTTC; cdr3_aa: CASSQAPGGFNEQFF
clone_size: few; d_call: TRBD1; v_call: TRBV7-8; j_call: TRBJ2-7; cdr3_nt: TGTGCCAGCAACCCCAGGGGGTCCTACGAGCAGTACTTC; cdr3_aa: CASNPRGSYEQYF
clone_size: -; d_call: TRBD1; v_call: TRBV18; j_call: TRBJ2-5; cdr3_nt: TGTGCCAGCCCACCGGGACAGCAAGAGACCCAGTACTTC; cdr3_aa: CASPPGQQETQYF
clone_size: many; d_call: TRBD2; v_call: TRBV6-2/TRBV6-3; j_call: TRBJ2-1; cdr3_nt: TGTGCCAGCATTCTTACTAGCGGGAGGGCCCGATCTGAGCAGTTCTTC; cdr3_aa: CASILTSGRARSEQFF
clone_size: many; d_call: -; v_call: TRBV5-1; j_call: TRBJ2-3; cdr3_nt: TGCGCCAGCAGCTTGCGACGCACAGATACGCAGTATTTT; cdr3_aa: CASSLRRTDTQYF
clone_size: many; d_call: -; v_call: TRBV28; j_call: TRBJ2-5; cdr3_nt: TGTGCCAGCAGCCAATTGGGGGGAGGTGAGACCCAGTACTTC; cdr3_aa: CASSQLGGGETQYF
clone_size: many; d_call: -; v_call: TRBV7-8; j_call: TRBJ1-1; cdr3_nt: TGTGCCAGCAGCACCAGTGAGGGGAGGACTGAAGCTTTCTTT; cdr3_aa: CASSTSEGRTEAFF
clone_size: many; d_call: TRBD1; v_call: TRBV11-3; j_call: TRBJ2-7; cdr3_nt: TGTGCCAGCAGCGTGGACAGGGACTACGAGCAGTACTTC; cdr3_aa: CASSVDRDYEQYF
clone_size: -; d_call: -; v_call: TRBV6-9; j_call: TRBJ2-3; cdr3_nt: TGTGCCGGCAGTTATCACCACGCAGATACGCAGTATTTT; cdr3_aa: CAGSYHHADTQYF
clone_size: -; d_call: -; v_call: TRBV2; j_call: TRBJ2-6; cdr3_nt: TGTGCCAGCAGTGGAGGACACGCGGGGAGCTCTGGGGCCAACGTCCTGACTTTC; cdr3_aa: CASSGGHAGSSGANVLTF
clone_size: many; d_call: TRBD2; v_call: TRBV28; j_call: TRBJ2-5; cdr3_nt: TGTGCCAGCAGTAGGCTAGCGGGAGGGCCCTGGGAGACCCAGTACTTC; cdr3_aa: CASSRLAGGPWETQYF
clone_size: -; d_call: -; v_call: TRBV7-8; j_call: TRBJ2-2; cdr3_nt: TGTGCCAGCAGCTTAGAAGCGCCGACAGTAAGCGGGGAGCTGTTTTTT; cdr3_aa: CASSLEAPTVSGELFF
clone_size: many; d_call: TRBD1; v_call: TRBV28; j_call: TRBJ2-1; cdr3_nt: TGTGCCAGCAGTGCCACTACAGGGGGCAGCTACAATGAGCAGTTCTTC; cdr3_aa: CASSATTGGSYNEQFF
clone_size: -; d_call: -; v_call: TRBV4-1; j_call: TRBJ2-5; cdr3_nt: TGCGCCAGCAGCCAAGCCCCGGCGGGCAGGGGACAAGAGACCCAGTACTTC; cdr3_aa: CASSQAPAGRGQETQYF
clone_size: many; d_call: -; v_call: TRBV20-1; j_call: TRBJ1-1; cdr3_nt: TGCAGTGCTAAAATCGGGACCACTGAAGCTTTCTTT; cdr3_aa: CSAKIGTTEAFF
clone_size: many; d_call: -; v_call: TRBV7-2; j_call: TRBJ2-5; cdr3_nt: TGTGCCAGCAGCTTATATAGAGGGCCTCGGCAAGGGTCGACCCAGTACTTC; cdr3_aa: CASSLYRGPRQGSTQYF
clone_size: -; d_call: -; v_call: TRBV19; j_call: TRBJ2-5; cdr3_nt: TGTGCCAGTAGTGCGGCGTTGCAAGAGACCCAGTACTTC; cdr3_aa: CASSAALQETQYF
clone_size: -; d_call: TRBD2; v_call: TRBV6-1; j_call: TRBJ2-1; cdr3_nt: TGTGCCAGCAGTCGGAGCGGGAGGGATCCCAATGAGCAGTTCTTC; cdr3_aa: CASSRSGRDPNEQFF
clone_size: many; d_call: TRBD2; v_call: TRBV28; j_call: TRBJ2-1; cdr3_nt: TGTGCCAGCAGGGAAACTAGCGGGAGGGTCTACAATGAGCAGTTCTTC; cdr3_aa: CASRETSGRVYNEQFF
clone_size: many; d_call: -; v_call: TRBV11-3; j_call: TRBJ2-1; cdr3_nt: TGTGCCAGCAGCCCCAACACGTACAATGAGCAGTTCTTC; cdr3_aa: CASSPNTYNEQFF
clone_size: many; d_call: -; v_call: TRBV20-1; j_call: TRBJ1-2; cdr3_nt: TGCAGTCCTCTGGAATCGCAGGGAGATTATGGCTACACCTTC; cdr3_aa: CSPLESQGDYGYTF
clone_size: many; d_call: TRBD2; v_call: TRBV6-2/TRBV6-3; j_call: TRBJ2-7; cdr3_nt: TGTGCCAGCAGTTTCCCACTAGCGGGACTACTTTACGAGCAGTACTTC; cdr3_aa: CASSFPLAGLLYEQYF
clone_size: few; d_call: -; v_call: TRBV7-9; j_call: TRBJ1-4; cdr3_nt: TGTGCCACCCGTAATGGAAGGGATGAAAAACTGTTTTTT; cdr3_aa: CATRNGRDEKLFF
clone_size: many; d_call: -; v_call: TRBV6-2/TRBV6-3; j_call: TRBJ2-1; cdr3_nt: TGTGCCAGCAGTTATACAGGTTTGAACGCTGGGGCGGGATTGCAGTTCTTC; cdr3_aa: CASSYTGLNAGAGLQFF
clone_size: few; d_call: -; v_call: TRBV14; j_call: TRBJ1-2; cdr3_nt: TGTGCCAGCAGCCAAGATCAACTGTACACTAACTATGGCTACACCTTC; cdr3_aa: CASSQDQLYTNYGYTF
clone_size: many; d_call: -; v_call: TRBV5-1; j_call: TRBJ2-7; cdr3_nt: TGCGCCAGCAGCTTGGGGGGCTTAGACTACGAGCAGTACTTC; cdr3_aa: CASSLGGLDYEQYF
clone_size: many; d_call: -; v_call: TRBV5-1; j_call: TRBJ2-7; cdr3_nt: TGCGCCAGCAGCTCCTACGTCGACAGCCCAAGGGAGCAGTACTTC; cdr3_aa: CASSSYVDSPREQYF
clone_size: many; d_call: TRBD2; v_call: TRBV28; j_call: TRBJ2-1; cdr3_nt: TGTGCCAGCAGTCTCCTAGGACTAGCGGGAGGCCTTAACAATGAGCAGTTCTTC; cdr3_aa: CASSLLGLAGGLNNEQFF
clone_size: few; d_call: -; v_call: TRBV20-1; j_call: TRBJ1-6; cdr3_nt: TGCAGTGCTAGATCCAGAGGTCGACAGGTTCCCTATAATTCACCCCTCCACTTT; cdr3_aa: CSARSRGRQVPYNSPLHF
clone_size: many; d_call: -; v_call: TRBV2; j_call: TRBJ1-5; cdr3_nt: TGTGCCAGCAGTGAACCACAGGGAACTCAGCCCCAGCATTTT; cdr3_aa: CASSEPQGTQPQHF
clone_size: many; d_call: TRBD1; v_call: TRBV12-3/TRBV12-4; j_call: TRBJ1-6; cdr3_nt: TGTGCCAGCAGTGACGACAGGGGACGTTATAATTCACCCCTCCACTTT; cdr3_aa: CASSDDRGRYNSPLHF
clone_size: few; d_call: TRBD1; v_call: TRBV4-3; j_call: TRBJ1-1; cdr3_nt: TGCGCCAGCAGCCAAGAGGGACAGAGGAACACTGAAGCTTTCTTT; cdr3_aa: CASSQEGQRNTEAFF
clone_size: -; d_call: -; v_call: TRBV12-3/TRBV12-4; j_call: TRBJ2-7; cdr3_nt: TGTGCCAGCGGAGCCTCCGAGCAGTCCTTC; cdr3_aa: CASGASEQSF
clone_size: -; d_call: -; v_call: TRBV6-9; j_call: TRBJ2-2; cdr3_nt: TGTGCCAGCAGTTACACCGGGGACGAGCTGTTTTTT; cdr3_aa: CASSYTGDELFF
clone_size: many; d_call: TRBD2; v_call: TRBV28; j_call: TRBJ2-5; cdr3_nt: TGTGCCAGCAGCGACCTAGCGGGAGGGATGGAGACCCAGTACTTC; cdr3_aa: CASSDLAGGMETQYF
clone_size: many; d_call: -; v_call: TRBV7-3; j_call: TRBJ2-6; cdr3_nt: TGTGCCAGCAGCTTAATGGCAGCTCAGCTCGACGACCTGACTTTC; cdr3_aa: CASSLMAAQLDDLTF
clone_size: many; d_call: TRBD2; v_call: TRBV6-1; j_call: TRBJ2-1; cdr3_nt: TGTGCCAGCAGTGCCATCACTAGCGTATACAATGAGCAGTTCTTC; cdr3_aa: CASSAITSVYNEQFF
clone_size: many; d_call: -; v_call: TRBV7-2; j_call: TRBJ2-7; cdr3_nt: TGTGCCAGCAGCTTATTTCACGCAAAGAGCTCCTACGAGCAGTACTTC; cdr3_aa: CASSLFHAKSSYEQYF